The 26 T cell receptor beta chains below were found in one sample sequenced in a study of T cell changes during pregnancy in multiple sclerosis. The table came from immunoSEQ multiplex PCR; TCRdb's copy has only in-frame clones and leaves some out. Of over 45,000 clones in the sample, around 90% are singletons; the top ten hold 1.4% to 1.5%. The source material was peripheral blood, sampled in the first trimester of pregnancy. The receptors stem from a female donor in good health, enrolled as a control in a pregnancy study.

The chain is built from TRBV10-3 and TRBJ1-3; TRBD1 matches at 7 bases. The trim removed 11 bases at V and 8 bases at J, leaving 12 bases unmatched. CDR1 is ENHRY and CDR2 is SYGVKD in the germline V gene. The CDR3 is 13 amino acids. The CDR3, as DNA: TGTGCCGCGGAGGACAGGTCAGGGGACACCATATATTTT. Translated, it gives CAAEDRSGDTIYF.

In DNA, the CDR3 is TGTGCCAGCAGCTGGACTAGCGGGGGCAACTCCTACAATGAGCAGTTCTTC. Translated, it gives CASSWTSGGNSYNEQFF. The chain combines TRBV5-6 with TRBJ2-1; 13 positions match TRBD2. Germline V lookup: CDR1 SGHDT, CDR2 YYEEEE. This CDR3 is 17 amino acids long. The V and J ends lost 3 bases and 0 bases, in that order; junction bases with no gene match: 3.

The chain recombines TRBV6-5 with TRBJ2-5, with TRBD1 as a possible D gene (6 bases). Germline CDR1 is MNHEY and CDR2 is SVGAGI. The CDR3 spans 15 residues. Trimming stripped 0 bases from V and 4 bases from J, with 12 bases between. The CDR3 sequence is CASSYSSSGAETQYF. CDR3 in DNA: TGTGCCAGCAGTTACTCCTCCTCAGGGGCAGAGACCCAGTACTTC.

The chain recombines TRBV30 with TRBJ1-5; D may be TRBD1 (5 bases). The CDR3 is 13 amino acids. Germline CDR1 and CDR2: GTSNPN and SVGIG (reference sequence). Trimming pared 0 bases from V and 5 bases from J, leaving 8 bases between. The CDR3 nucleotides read TGTGCCTGGAGTGTACAGGAACATCAGCCCCAGCATTTT. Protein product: CAWSVQEHQPQHF.

CDR3 DNA sequence: TGTGCCAGCAGCGGAACGACAGGCCAACTGACGGACACCATATATTTT. It specifies CASSGTTGQLTDTIYF. V gene TRBV9 combines with J gene TRBJ1-3; TRBD1 is a possible D gene (6 bases). Germline CDR1 reads SGDLS; CDR2 reads YYNGEE. Trimming stripped 3 bases from V and 8 bases from J, with 21 bases between. The CDR3 totals 16 residues.

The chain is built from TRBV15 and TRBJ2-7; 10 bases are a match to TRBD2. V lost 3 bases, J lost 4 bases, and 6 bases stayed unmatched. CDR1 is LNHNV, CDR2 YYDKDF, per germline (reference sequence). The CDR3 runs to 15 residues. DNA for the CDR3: TGTGCCACCAGCAGGGAGCGGGAGGGCTTGTACGAGCAGTACTTC. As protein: CATSREREGLYEQYF.

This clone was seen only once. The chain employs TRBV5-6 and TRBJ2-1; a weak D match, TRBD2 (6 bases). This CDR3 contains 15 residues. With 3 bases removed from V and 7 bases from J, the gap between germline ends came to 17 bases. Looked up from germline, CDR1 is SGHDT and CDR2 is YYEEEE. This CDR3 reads CASSYVGEEGNEQFF. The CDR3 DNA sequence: TGTGCCAGCAGCTACGTTGGGGAGGAGGGAAATGAGCAGTTCTTC.

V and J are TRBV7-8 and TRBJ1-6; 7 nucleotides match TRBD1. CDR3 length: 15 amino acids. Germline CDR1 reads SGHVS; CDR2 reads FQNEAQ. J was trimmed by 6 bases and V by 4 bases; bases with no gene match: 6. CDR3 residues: CASSYRQGGNSPLHF. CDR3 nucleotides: TGTGCCAGCAGCTACAGACAGGGCGGTAATTCACCCCTCCACTTT.

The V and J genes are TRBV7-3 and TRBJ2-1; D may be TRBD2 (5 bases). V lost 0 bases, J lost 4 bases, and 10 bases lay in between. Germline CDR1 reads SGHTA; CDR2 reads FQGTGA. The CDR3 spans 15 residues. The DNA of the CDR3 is TGTGCCAGCAGCTTAACGTTTGAGGGATACAATGAGCAGTTCTTC. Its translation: CASSLTFEGYNEQFF.

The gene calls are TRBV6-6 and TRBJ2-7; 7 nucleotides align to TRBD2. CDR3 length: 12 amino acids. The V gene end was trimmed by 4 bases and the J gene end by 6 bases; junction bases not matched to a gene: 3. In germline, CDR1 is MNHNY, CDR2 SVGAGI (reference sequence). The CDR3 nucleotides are TGTGCCAGCAGTTCCCTAGCGGTCGAGCAGTACTTC. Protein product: CASSSLAVEQYF.

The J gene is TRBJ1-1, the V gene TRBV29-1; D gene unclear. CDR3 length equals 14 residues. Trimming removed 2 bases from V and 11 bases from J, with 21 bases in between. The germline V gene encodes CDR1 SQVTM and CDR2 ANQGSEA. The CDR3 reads CSVERSGALDAAFF. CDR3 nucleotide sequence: TGCAGCGTTGAAAGGTCCGGAGCCCTGGATGCCGCTTTCTTT.

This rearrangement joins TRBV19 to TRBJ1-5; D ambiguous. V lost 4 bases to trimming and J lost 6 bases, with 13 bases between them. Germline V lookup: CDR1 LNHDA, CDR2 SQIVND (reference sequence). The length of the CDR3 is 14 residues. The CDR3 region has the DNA TGTGCCAGTAGTACCATGGGAGTGAGTCAGCCCCAGCATTTT. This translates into CASSTMGVSQPQHF. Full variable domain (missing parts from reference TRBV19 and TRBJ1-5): DGGITQSPKYLFRKEGQNVTLSCEQNLNHDAMYWYRQDPGQGLRLIYYSQIVNDFQKGDIAEGYSVSREKKESFPLTVTSAQKNPTAFYLCASSTMGVSQPQHFGDGTRLSIL.

CDR3 in amino acids: CASSVSRLAYETQYF. Here the CDR3 DNA reads TGTGCCAGCAGCGTAAGCCGACTAGCGTACGAGACCCAGTACTTC. V and J are TRBV9 and TRBJ2-5; 8 bases align to TRBD2. The CDR3 sequence is 15 residues long. Germline lookup yields CDR1 SGDLS and CDR2 YYNGEE. The J segment lost 5 bases and the V segment lost 1 base, leaving 7 bases of the junction unmatched.

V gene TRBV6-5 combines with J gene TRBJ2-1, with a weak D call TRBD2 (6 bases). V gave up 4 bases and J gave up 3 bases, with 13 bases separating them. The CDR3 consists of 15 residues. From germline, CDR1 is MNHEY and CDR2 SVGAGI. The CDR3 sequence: CASSSGRYDYNEQFF. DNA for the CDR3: TGTGCCAGCAGTTCCGGGAGATACGACTACAATGAGCAGTTCTTC.

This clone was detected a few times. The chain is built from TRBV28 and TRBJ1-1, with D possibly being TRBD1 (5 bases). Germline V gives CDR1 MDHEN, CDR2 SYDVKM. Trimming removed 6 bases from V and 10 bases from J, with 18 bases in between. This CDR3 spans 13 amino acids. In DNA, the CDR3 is TGTGCCAGCAGCTTGGGGCCTCTTCGGCCAGCTTTCTTT. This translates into CASSLGPLRPAFF.

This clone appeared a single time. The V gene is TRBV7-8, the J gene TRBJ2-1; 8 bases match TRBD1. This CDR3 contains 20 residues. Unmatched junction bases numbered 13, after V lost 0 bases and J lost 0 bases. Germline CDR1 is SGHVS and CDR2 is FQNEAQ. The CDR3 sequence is CASSLAQGAGYWSSYNEQFF. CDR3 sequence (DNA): TGTGCCAGCAGCTTAGCGCAGGGGGCGGGTTACTGGAGCTCCTACAATGAGCAGTTCTTC.

CDR3 in DNA: TGTGCCAGTATGGGGACTAGCGGGAGCCCTATCTCCTACGAGCAGTACTTC. Its translation is CASMGTSGSPISYEQYF. The chain couples TRBV28 to TRBJ2-5; 14 positions agree with TRBD2. The better agreement between TRBJ2-7 and the DNA end casts doubt on the J call. This CDR3 contains 17 residues. CDR1 is MDHEN and CDR2 is SYDVKM in the germline V gene.

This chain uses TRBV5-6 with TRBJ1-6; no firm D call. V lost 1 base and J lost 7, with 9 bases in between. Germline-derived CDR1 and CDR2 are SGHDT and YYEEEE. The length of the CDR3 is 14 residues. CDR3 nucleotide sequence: TGTGCCAGCAGCTTGCAAGTAGCCAATTCACCCCTCCACTTT. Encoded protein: CASSLQVANSPLHF.

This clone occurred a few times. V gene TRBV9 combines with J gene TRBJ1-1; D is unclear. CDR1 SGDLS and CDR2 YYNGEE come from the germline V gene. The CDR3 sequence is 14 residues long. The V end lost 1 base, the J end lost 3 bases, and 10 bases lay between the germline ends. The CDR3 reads CASSVTGGYTEAFF. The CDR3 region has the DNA TGTGCCAGCAGCGTAACGGGAGGGTACACTGAAGCTTTCTTT.

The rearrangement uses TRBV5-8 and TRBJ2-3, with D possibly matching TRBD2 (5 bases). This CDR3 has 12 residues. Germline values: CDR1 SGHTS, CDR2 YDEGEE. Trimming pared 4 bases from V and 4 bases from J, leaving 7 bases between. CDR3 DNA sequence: TGTGCCAGCAGCGTGCGGGCAGATACGCAGTATTTT. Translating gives CASSVRADTQYF.

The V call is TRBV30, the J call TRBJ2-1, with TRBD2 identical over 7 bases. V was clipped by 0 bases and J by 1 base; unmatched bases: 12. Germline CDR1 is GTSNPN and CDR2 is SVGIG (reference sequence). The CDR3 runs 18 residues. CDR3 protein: CAWSVGEGGRNSYNEQFF. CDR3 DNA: TGTGCCTGGAGTGTAGGGGAGGGCGGGAGAAATTCCTACAATGAGCAGTTCTTC.

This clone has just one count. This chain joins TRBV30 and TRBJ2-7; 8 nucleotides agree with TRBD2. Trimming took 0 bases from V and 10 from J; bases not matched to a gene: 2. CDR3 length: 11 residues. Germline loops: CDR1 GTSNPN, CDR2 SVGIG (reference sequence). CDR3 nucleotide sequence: TGTGCCTGGAGTGTCCGGGGGGGACAGTACTTC. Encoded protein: CAWSVRGGQYF.

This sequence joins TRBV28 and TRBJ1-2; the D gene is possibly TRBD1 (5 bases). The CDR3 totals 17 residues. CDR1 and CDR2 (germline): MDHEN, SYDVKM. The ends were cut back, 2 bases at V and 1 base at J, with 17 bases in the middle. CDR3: CASSLAGSLLGNYGYTF. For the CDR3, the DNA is TGTGCCAGCAGTTTAGCAGGGTCCCTTCTTGGTAACTATGGCTACACCTTC.

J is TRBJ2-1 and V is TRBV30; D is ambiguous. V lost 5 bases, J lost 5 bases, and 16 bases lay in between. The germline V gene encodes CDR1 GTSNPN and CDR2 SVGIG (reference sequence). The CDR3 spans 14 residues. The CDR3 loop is CAWGRHWADNEQFF. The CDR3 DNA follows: TGTGCCTGGGGCCGTCATTGGGCCGACAATGAGCAGTTCTTC.

Written as DNA, the CDR3 is TGTGCCAGCAGTTGGGACAGACGTAATTCACCCCTCCACTTT. It yields the protein CASSWDRRNSPLHF. The chain links TRBV27 to TRBJ1-6; 7 bases are a match to TRBD1. This CDR3 region has 14 residues. V was clipped by 4 bases and J by 6 bases; unmatched bases: 3. Germline V gives CDR1 MNHEY, CDR2 SMNVEV (reference sequence).

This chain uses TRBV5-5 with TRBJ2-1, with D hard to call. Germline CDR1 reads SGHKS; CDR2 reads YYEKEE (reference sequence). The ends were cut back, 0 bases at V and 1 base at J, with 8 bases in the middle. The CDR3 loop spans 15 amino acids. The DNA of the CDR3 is TGTGCCAGCAGCTTGGCTGATAGATCCTACAATGAGCAGTTCTTC. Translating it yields CASSLADRSYNEQFF. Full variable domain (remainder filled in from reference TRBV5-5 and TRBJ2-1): DAGVTQSPTHLIKTRGQQVTLRCSPISGHKSVSWYQQVLGQGPQFIFQYYEKEERGRGNFPDRFSARQFPNYSSELNVNALLLGDSALYLCASSLADRSYNEQFFGPGTRLTVL.